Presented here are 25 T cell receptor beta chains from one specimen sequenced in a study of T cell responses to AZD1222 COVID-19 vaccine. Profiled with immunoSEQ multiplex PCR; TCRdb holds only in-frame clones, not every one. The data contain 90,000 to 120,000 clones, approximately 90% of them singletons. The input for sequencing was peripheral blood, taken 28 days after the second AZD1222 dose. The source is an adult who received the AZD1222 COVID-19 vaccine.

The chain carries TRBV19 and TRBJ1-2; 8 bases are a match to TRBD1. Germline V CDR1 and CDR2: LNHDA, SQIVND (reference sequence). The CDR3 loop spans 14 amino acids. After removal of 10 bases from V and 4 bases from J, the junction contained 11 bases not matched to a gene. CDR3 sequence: CATRPDRAIYGYTF. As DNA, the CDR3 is TGTGCCACCAGACCGGACAGGGCCATCTATGGCTACACCTTC.

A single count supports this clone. In nucleotides, the CDR3 is TGTGCCAGCAGCTTACTGGGACAGGGAAACAATGAGCAGTTCTTC. Amino acids: CASSLLGQGNNEQFF. J is TRBJ2-1 and V is TRBV7-3; 9 positions agree with TRBD1. Trimming removed 2 bases from V and 5 bases from J; junction bases left unmatched: 4. CDR3 length: 15 amino acids. Germline V lookup: CDR1 SGHTA, CDR2 FQGTGA.

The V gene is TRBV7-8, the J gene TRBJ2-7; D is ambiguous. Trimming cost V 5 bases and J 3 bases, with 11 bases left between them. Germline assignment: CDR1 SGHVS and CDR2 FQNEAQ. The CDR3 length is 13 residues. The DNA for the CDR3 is TGTGCCAGCAGCCCGGATGTAATCTACGAGCAGTACTTC. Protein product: CASSPDVIYEQYF.

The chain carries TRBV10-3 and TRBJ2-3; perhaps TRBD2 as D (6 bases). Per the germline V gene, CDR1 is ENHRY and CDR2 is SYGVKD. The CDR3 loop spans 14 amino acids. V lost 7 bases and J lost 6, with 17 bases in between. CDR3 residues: CAIKDYNSADTQYF. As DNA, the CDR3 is TGTGCCATCAAGGACTACAACTCCGCCGATACGCAGTATTTT.

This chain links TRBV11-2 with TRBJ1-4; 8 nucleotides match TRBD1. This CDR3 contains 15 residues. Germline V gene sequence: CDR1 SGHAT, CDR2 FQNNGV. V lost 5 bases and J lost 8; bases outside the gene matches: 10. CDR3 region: CASSTRTGLEEKLFF. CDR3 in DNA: TGTGCCAGCAGCACCCGGACAGGGCTGGAAGAAAAACTGTTTTTT. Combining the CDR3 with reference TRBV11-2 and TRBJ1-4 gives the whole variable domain EAGVAQSPRYKIIEKRQSVAFWCNPISGHATLYWYQQILGQGPKLLIQFQNNGVVDDSQLPKDRFSAERLKGVDSTLKIQPAKLEDSAVYLCASSTRTGLEEKLFFGSGTQLSVL.

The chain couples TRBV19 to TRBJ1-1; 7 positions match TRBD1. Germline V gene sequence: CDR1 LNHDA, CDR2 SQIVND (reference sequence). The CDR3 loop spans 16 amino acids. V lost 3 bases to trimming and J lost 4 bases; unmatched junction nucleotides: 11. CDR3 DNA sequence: TGTGCCAGTAGTATGAGGAGTAGAGGGGGCCCCACTGAAGCTTTCTTT. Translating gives CASSMRSRGGPTEAFF.

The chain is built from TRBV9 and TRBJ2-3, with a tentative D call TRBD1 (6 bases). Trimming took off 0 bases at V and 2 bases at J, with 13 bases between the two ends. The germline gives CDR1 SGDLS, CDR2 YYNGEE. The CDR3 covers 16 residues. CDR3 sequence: CASSVGATGTTDTQYF. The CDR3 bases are TGTGCCAGCAGCGTAGGGGCGACAGGTACCACAGATACGCAGTATTTT.

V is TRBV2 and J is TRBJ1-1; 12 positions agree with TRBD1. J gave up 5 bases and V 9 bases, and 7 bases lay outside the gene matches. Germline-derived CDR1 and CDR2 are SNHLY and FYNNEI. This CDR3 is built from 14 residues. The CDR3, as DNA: TGTGCCAGTGCCGGGACAGGGGGCACAACTGAAGCTTTCTTT. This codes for CASAGTGGTTEAFF.

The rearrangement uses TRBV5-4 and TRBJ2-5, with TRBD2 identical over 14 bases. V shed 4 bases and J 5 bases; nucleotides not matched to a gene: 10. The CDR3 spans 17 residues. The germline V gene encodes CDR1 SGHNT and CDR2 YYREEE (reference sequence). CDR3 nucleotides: TGTGCCAGCAGCGGGGACGGGACTAGCGGGAGTTTGGAGACCCAGTACTTC. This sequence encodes CASSGDGTSGSLETQYF.

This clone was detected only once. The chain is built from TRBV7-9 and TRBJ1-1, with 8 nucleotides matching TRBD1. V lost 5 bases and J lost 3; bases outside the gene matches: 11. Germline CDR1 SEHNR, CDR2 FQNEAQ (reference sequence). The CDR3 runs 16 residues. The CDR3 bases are TGTGCCAGCAGCCCCGGGACAGGTTCCTATGACACTGAAGCTTTCTTT. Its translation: CASSPGTGSYDTEAFF.

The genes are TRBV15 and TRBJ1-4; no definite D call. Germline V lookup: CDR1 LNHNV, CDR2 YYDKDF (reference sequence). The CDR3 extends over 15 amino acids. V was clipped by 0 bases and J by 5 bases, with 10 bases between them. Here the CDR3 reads CATSRDRSQNEKLFF. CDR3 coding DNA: TGTGCCACCAGCAGAGATCGGAGTCAGAATGAAAAACTGTTTTTT.

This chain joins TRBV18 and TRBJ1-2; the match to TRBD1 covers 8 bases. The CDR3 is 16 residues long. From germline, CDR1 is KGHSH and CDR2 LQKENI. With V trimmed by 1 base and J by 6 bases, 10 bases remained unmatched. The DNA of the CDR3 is TGTGCCAGCTCACCACTCGGAGGACAGGGTCTAAATGGCTACACCTTC. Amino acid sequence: CASSPLGGQGLNGYTF.

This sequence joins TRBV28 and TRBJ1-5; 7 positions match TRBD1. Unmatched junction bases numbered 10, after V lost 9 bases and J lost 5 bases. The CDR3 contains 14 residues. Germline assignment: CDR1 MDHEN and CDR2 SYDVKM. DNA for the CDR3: TGTGCCAGTAATTTAGACAGGGCCGATCAGCCCCAGCATTTT. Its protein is CASNLDRADQPQHF. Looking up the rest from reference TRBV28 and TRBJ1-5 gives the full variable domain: DVKVTQSSRYLVKRTGEKVFLECVQDMDHENMFWYRQDPGLGLRLIYFSYDVKMKEKGDIPEGYSVSREKKERFSLILESASTNQTSMYLCASNLDRADQPQHFGDGTRLSIL.

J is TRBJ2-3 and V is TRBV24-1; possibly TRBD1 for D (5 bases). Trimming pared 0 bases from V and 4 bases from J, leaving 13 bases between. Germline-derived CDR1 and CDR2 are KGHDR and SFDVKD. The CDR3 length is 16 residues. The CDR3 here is CATSDLVGQGPDTQYF. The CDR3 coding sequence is TGTGCCACCAGTGATTTGGTGGGGCAGGGTCCAGATACGCAGTATTTT.

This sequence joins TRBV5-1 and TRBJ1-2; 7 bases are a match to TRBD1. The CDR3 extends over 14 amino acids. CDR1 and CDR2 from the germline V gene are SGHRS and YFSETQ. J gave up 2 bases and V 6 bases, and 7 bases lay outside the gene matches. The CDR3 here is CASTWGQQNYGYTF. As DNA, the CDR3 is TGCGCCAGCACCTGGGGACAGCAAAACTATGGCTACACCTTC.

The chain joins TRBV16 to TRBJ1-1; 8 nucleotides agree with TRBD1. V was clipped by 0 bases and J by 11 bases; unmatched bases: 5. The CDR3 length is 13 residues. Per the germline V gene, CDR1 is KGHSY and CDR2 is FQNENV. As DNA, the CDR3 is TGTGCCAGCAGCCAATCAGGGACAGGAGGGGCTTTCTTT. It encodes CASSQSGTGGAFF.

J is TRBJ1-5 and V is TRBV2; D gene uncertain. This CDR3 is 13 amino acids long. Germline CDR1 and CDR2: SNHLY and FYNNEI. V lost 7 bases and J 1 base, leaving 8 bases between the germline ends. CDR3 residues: CASIGQSNQPQHF. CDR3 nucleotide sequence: TGTGCCAGCATCGGTCAGAGCAATCAGCCCCAGCATTTT.

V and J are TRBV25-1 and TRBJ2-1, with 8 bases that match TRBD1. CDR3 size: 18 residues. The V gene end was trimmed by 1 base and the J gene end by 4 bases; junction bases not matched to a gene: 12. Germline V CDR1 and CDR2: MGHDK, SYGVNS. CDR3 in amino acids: CASSEFFRGRTDYNEQFF. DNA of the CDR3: TGTGCCAGCAGTGAATTTTTCAGGGGGCGAACAGATTACAATGAGCAGTTCTTC.

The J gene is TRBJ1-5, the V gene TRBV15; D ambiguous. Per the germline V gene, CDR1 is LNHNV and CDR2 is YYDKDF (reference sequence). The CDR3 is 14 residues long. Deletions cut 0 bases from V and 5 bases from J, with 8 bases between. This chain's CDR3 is CATSREGNYQPQHF. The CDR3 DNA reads TGTGCCACCAGCAGAGAAGGAAACTATCAGCCCCAGCATTTT.

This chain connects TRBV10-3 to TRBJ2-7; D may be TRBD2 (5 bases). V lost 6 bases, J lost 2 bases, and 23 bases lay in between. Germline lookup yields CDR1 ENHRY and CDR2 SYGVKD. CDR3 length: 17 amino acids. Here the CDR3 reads CAISQRVSVGKPYEQYF. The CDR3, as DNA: TGTGCCATCAGCCAACGTGTAAGTGTCGGGAAACCCTACGAGCAGTACTTC.

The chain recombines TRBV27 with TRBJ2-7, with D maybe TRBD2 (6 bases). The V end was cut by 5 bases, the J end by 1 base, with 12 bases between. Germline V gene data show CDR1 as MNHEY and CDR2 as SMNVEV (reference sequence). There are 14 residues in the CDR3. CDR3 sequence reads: CASSRTTSSYEQYF. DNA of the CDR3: TGTGCCAGCAGTAGGACTACCTCTTCCTACGAGCAGTACTTC.

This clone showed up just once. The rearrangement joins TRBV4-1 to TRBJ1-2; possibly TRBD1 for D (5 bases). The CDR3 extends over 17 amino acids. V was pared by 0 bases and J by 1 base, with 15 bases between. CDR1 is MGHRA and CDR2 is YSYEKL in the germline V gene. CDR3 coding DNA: TGCGCCAGCAGCCAAGACACGCTTACAGGCCTTAACTATGGCTACACCTTC. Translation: CASSQDTLTGLNYGYTF.

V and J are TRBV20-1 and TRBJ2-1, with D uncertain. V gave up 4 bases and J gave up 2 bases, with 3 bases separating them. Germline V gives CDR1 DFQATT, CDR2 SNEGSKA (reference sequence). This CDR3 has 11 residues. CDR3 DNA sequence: TGCAGTGCTACACCCTACAATGAGCAGTTCTTC. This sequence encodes CSATPYNEQFF.

As DNA, the CDR3 is TGTGCCAGCAGTGCCCGGACAGGGGGAATAACGCAGTATTTT. As protein: CASSARTGGITQYF. This chain connects TRBV27 to TRBJ2-3; TRBD1 agrees at 10 bases. The CDR3 is 14 residues long. CDR1 MNHEY and CDR2 SMNVEV come from the germline V gene (reference sequence). Trimming at V came to 5 bases and at J to 9 bases, leaving 8 bases not matched to a gene.

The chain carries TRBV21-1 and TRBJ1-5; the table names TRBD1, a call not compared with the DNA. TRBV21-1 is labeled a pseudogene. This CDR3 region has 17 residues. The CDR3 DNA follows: TGTGCCAGCAGCAAAGTTAGGGAAGACAGGGGGTATCAGCCCCAGCATTTT. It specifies CASSKVREDRGYQPQHF.